The entry below gives a single T cell receptor (beta chain) sequence along with its context. Assay used: immunoSEQ multiplex PCR; TCRdb lists only in-frame clones, some missing. The sample carries about 94,000 clones, 87% recorded once. After removal of 7 bases from V and 6 bases from J, the junction contained 7 bases not matched to a gene. CDR1 and CDR2 (germline): SQVTM, ANQGSEA. CDR3 length: 12 amino acids. This sample is part of a study of blood T cell repertoires in COVID-19. As for the study in general: The analysed material was cDNA or gDNA that came from T cells, B-cell-depleted T cells, or PBMCs.

This chain connects TRBV29-1 to TRBJ2-7, with 9 bases that match TRBD1. Sequencing was done on a sample of peripheral blood. This clonotype was obtained from a woman of 80 years or more with acute or convalescent COVID-19. CDR3 protein: CSAGQGRLEQYF. CDR3 nucleotides: TGCAGCGCGGGACAGGGTCGCCTCGAGCAGTACTTC.